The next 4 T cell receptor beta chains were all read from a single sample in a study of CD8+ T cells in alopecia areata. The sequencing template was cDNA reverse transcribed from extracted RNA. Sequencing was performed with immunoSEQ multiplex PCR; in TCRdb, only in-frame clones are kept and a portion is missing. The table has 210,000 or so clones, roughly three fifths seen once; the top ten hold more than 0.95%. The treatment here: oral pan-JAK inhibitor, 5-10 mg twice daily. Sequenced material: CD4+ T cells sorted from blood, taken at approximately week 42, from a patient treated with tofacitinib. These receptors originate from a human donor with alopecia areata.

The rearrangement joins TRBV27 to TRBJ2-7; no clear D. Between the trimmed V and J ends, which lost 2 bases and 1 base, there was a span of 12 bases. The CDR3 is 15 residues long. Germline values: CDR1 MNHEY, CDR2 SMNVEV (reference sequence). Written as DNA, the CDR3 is TGTGCCAGCAGTTTAGTCGGTGTAGAGTCCTACGAGCAGTACTTC. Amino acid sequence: CASSLVGVESYEQYF.

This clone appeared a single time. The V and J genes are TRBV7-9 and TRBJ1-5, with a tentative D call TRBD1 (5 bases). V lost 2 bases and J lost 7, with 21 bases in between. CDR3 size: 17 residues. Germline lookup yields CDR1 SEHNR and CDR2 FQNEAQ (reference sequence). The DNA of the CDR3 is TGTGCCAGCAGCTTATCTCGGGACCCTTATCGGAACCAGCCCCAGCATTTT. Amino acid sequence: CASSLSRDPYRNQPQHF. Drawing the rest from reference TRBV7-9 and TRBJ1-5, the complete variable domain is DTGVSQNPRHKITKRGQNVTFRCDPISEHNRLYWYRQTLGQGPEFLTYFQNEAQLEKSRLLSDRFSAERPKGSFSTLEIQRTEQGDSAMYLCASSLSRDPYRNQPQHFGDGTRLSIL.

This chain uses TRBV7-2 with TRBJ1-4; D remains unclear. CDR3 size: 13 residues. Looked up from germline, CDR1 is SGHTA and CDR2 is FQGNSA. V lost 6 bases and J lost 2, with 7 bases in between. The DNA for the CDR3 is TGTGCCAGCAGTCCCTGGACTAATGAAAAACTGTTTTTT. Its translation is CASSPWTNEKLFF.

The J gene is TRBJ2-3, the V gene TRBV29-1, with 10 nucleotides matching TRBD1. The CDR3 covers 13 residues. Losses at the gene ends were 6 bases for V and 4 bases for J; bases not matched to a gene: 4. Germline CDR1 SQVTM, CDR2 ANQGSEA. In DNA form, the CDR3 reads TGCAGCGTGCGACAGGGGGCCTCAGATACGCAGTATTTT. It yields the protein CSVRQGASDTQYF.